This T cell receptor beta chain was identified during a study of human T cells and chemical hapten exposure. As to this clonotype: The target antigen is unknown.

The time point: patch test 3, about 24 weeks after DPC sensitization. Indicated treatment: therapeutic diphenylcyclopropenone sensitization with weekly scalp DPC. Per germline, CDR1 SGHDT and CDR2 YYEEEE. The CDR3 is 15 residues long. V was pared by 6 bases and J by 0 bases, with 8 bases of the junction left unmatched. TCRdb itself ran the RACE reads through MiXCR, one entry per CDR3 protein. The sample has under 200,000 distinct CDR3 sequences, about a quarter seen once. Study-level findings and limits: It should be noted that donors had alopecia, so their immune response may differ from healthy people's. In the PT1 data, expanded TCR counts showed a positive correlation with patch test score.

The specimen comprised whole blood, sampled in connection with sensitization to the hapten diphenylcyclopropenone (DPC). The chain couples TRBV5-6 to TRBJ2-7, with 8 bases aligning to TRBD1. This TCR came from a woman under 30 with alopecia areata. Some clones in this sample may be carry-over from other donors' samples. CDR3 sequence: CASTLGQGISYEQYF. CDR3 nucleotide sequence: TGTGCCAGCACCCTTGGACAGGGCATCTCCTACGAGCAGTACTTC.